The rows below give T cell receptor beta chains drawn from one sample of a study of blood T cell repertoires in COVID-19. Profiling relied on immunoSEQ multiplex PCR, and the TCRdb table lists in-frame clones only, not all of them. This sample yields 150,000 to 200,000 clones, of which about 85% are seen a single time; about a fifth belongs to the top ten. Sequencing used peripheral blood. Source of these receptors: a man aged 55 to 69 with active or convalescent COVID-19. CDR3s include the opening cysteine and the closing phenylalanine or tryptophan. The D gene is left open where the match is weak. Clone size is stated in some rows and not others, as once, few, many or a class when expanded.

V gene: TRBV18; J gene: TRBJ1-1; D gene: NA; clone size: NA; CDR3 DNA: TGTGCCAGCTCACCTGGACAGAACACTGAAGCTTTCTTT; CDR3 protein: CASSPGQNTEAFF
V gene: TRBV4-1; J gene: TRBJ1-6; D gene: TRBD1; clone size: NA; CDR3 DNA: TGCGCCAGCAGCCAAGATGCGACAGGGGAGGCACCCCTCCACTTT; CDR3 protein: CASSQDATGEAPLHF
V gene: TRBV5-1; J gene: TRBJ1-4; D gene: TRBD1; clone size: NA; CDR3 DNA: TGCGCCAGCAGCTCCGGGACAGCTAATAATGAAAAACTGTTTTTT; CDR3 protein: CASSSGTANNEKLFF
V gene: TRBV7-9; J gene: TRBJ2-3; D gene: NA; clone size: NA; CDR3 DNA: TGTGCCAGCAGTCCTAGTCGGGATACGCAGTATTTT; CDR3 protein: CASSPSRDTQYF
V gene: TRBV11-2; J gene: TRBJ2-1; D gene: TRBD2; clone size: NA; CDR3 DNA: TGTGCCAGCAGCTCCCTAGTGGCGGGGGTTTACAATGAGCAGTTCTTC; CDR3 protein: CASSSLVAGVYNEQFF
V gene: TRBV4-1; J gene: TRBJ1-4; D gene: NA; clone size: NA; CDR3 DNA: TGCGCCAGCAGCCAAGATATCGGAGCGGGGAATGAAAAACTGTTTTTT; CDR3 protein: CASSQDIGAGNEKLFF
V gene: TRBV19; J gene: TRBJ1-2; D gene: TRBD1; clone size: NA; CDR3 DNA: TGTGCCAGTAGTCCGCGGACAGGGGGCGATAATGGCTACACCTTC; CDR3 protein: CASSPRTGGDNGYTF
V gene: TRBV19; J gene: TRBJ2-2; D gene: TRBD2; clone size: NA; CDR3 DNA: TGTGCCAGTAGGGCTACTAGCGGGGGGCCCCGCTCCGGGGAGCTGTTTTTT; CDR3 protein: CASRATSGGPRSGELFF
V gene: TRBV15; J gene: TRBJ2-7; D gene: NA; clone size: NA; CDR3 DNA: TGTGCCACCAGCAGAGCTATCCTCTACGAGCAGTACTTC; CDR3 protein: CATSRAILYEQYF
V gene: TRBV7-2; J gene: TRBJ2-7; D gene: NA; clone size: NA; CDR3 DNA: TGTGCCAGCAGCCCCCACTACGAGCAGTACTTC; CDR3 protein: CASSPHYEQYF
V gene: TRBV5-4; J gene: TRBJ2-1; D gene: NA; clone size: NA; CDR3 DNA: TGTGCCAGCAGCGCGTCACAGGGCTCCTACAATGAGCAGTTCTTC; CDR3 protein: CASSASQGSYNEQFF
V gene: TRBV19; J gene: TRBJ1-5; D gene: TRBD1; clone size: NA; CDR3 DNA: TGTGCCAGTAGCATTACAGGGGCCCGAGGCAATCAGCCCCAGCATTTT; CDR3 protein: CASSITGARGNQPQHF
V gene: TRBV6-5; J gene: TRBJ1-5; D gene: NA; clone size: NA; CDR3 DNA: TGTGCCAGCAGTAACGCAGGCAATCAGCCCCAGCATTTT; CDR3 protein: CASSNAGNQPQHF
V gene: TRBV15; J gene: TRBJ2-1; D gene: NA; clone size: NA; CDR3 DNA: TGTGCCACCAGCGACAACGGGGTGGAGCAGTTCTTC; CDR3 protein: CATSDNGVEQFF
V gene: TRBV30; J gene: TRBJ2-7; D gene: NA; clone size: NA; CDR3 DNA: TGTGCCTGGAGTGAGATGAGGTACGAGCAGTACTTC; CDR3 protein: CAWSEMRYEQYF
V gene: TRBV6-1; J gene: TRBJ1-2; D gene: NA; clone size: NA; CDR3 DNA: TGTGCCAGCAGTGAAGGTTTTCGGACACCCTATGGCTACACCTTC; CDR3 protein: CASSEGFRTPYGYTF
V gene: TRBV27; J gene: TRBJ2-2; D gene: NA; clone size: NA; CDR3 DNA: TGTGCCAGCAGTTCTCATGGGAGCTGGTGGCTGTTTTTT; CDR3 protein: CASSSHGSWWLFF
V gene: TRBV5-6; J gene: TRBJ2-3; D gene: NA; clone size: NA; CDR3 DNA: TGTGCCAGCAGCCGGGGTACAGATACGCAGTATTTT; CDR3 protein: CASSRGTDTQYF
V gene: TRBV5-1; J gene: TRBJ2-5; D gene: TRBD1; clone size: NA; CDR3 DNA: TGCGCCAGCAGGCTGGACAGGGAAGAGACCCAGTACTTC; CDR3 protein: CASRLDREETQYF
V gene: TRBV5-6; J gene: TRBJ1-2; D gene: NA; clone size: NA; CDR3 DNA: TGTGCCAGCAGCTTGGCGCCATACAGGGCCCAGGGGTCATACTATGGCTACACCTTC; CDR3 protein: CASSLAPYRAQGSYYGYTF
V gene: TRBV18; J gene: TRBJ2-7; D gene: TRBD1; clone size: NA; CDR3 DNA: TGTGCCAGCTCACCCGAGGGGGCTCGGTACGAGCAGTACTTC; CDR3 protein: CASSPEGARYEQYF
V gene: TRBV10-3; J gene: TRBJ1-1; D gene: NA; clone size: NA; CDR3 DNA: TGTGCCATCAGTGACGCGGGCTGGGAGGCTTTCTTT; CDR3 protein: CAISDAGWEAFF
V gene: TRBV2; J gene: TRBJ1-6; D gene: TRBD1; clone size: NA; CDR3 DNA: TGTGCCAGCAGGGGGACAGGCTCCAATAATTCACCCCTCCACTTT; CDR3 protein: CASRGTGSNNSPLHF
V gene: TRBV6-5; J gene: TRBJ1-6; D gene: NA; clone size: NA; CDR3 DNA: TGTGCCAGCACCCCGGGGTTTGGACCCCTCCACTTT; CDR3 protein: CASTPGFGPLHF
V gene: TRBV9; J gene: TRBJ1-4; D gene: TRBD1; clone size: NA; CDR3 DNA: TGTGCCAGCAGCCCCCGCCTGACAGGGGTTGAGGAAAAACTGTTTTTT; CDR3 protein: CASSPRLTGVEEKLFF
V gene: TRBV6-5; J gene: TRBJ1-6; D gene: NA; clone size: once; CDR3 DNA: TGTGCCAGCAGTTACGGAGGGCGTAATTCACCCCTCCACTTT; CDR3 protein: CASSYGGRNSPLHF
V gene: TRBV5-1; J gene: TRBJ2-2; D gene: NA; clone size: NA; CDR3 DNA: TGCGCCAGCAGCTTGGTTTCGGCCGGGGAGCTGTTTTTT; CDR3 protein: CASSLVSAGELFF
V gene: TRBV6-6; J gene: TRBJ1-5; D gene: NA; clone size: once; CDR3 DNA: TGTGCCAGCGTTCAGGACCCACGGGGTAGCAATCAGCCCCAGCATTTT; CDR3 protein: CASVQDPRGSNQPQHF
V gene: TRBV3-1/TRBV3-2; J gene: TRBJ2-3; D gene: NA; clone size: NA; CDR3 DNA: TGTGCCAGCAGCCAGCGATCTTTGCAGTATTTT; CDR3 protein: CASSQRSLQYF
V gene: TRBV18; J gene: TRBJ1-1; D gene: TRBD1; clone size: NA; CDR3 DNA: TGTGCCAGCTCACCACAGGGGGCGGGCACTGAAGCTTTCTTT; CDR3 protein: CASSPQGAGTEAFF
V gene: TRBV6-4; J gene: TRBJ2-7; D gene: NA; clone size: NA; CDR3 DNA: TGTGCCAGCTCAGACCAGGCAGGCTTC; CDR3 protein: CASSDQAGF
V gene: TRBV2; J gene: TRBJ2-3; D gene: TRBD2; clone size: NA; CDR3 DNA: TGTGCCAGCAGCTTAGCGGGGATGAGCACAGATACGCAGTATTTT; CDR3 protein: CASSLAGMSTDTQYF
V gene: TRBV9; J gene: TRBJ2-3; D gene: NA; clone size: NA; CDR3 DNA: TGTGCCAGCAGCCGAGGGGGGGCGGGGGCCCCCACAGATACGCAGTATTTT; CDR3 protein: CASSRGGAGAPTDTQYF
V gene: TRBV19; J gene: TRBJ2-2; D gene: NA; clone size: few; CDR3 DNA: TGTGCCAGTAGTCCGAGGACTTCTCACACCGGGGAGCTGTTTTTT; CDR3 protein: CASSPRTSHTGELFF
V gene: TRBV5-4; J gene: TRBJ1-2; D gene: TRBD1; clone size: NA; CDR3 DNA: TGTGCCAGCAGCCCGACAGGGGGCTTTGGTGGCTACACCTTC; CDR3 protein: CASSPTGGFGGYTF
V gene: TRBV2; J gene: TRBJ1-5; D gene: NA; clone size: NA; CDR3 DNA: TGTGCCAGCAGCATTATAGGGGGACATCAGCCCCAGCATTTT; CDR3 protein: CASSIIGGHQPQHF
V gene: TRBV19; J gene: TRBJ1-2; D gene: NA; clone size: once; CDR3 DNA: TGTGCCAGTAGTATAGACGGAACAGGATCCAACTATGGCTACACCTTC; CDR3 protein: CASSIDGTGSNYGYTF
V gene: TRBV6-5; J gene: TRBJ2-1; D gene: TRBD2; clone size: once; CDR3 DNA: TGTGCCAGCAGTTACAGGACTAGCGGGGGTAGTAATGAGCAGTTCTTC; CDR3 protein: CASSYRTSGGSNEQFF
V gene: TRBV5-1; J gene: TRBJ1-1; D gene: TRBD1; clone size: once; CDR3 DNA: TGCGCCAGCAGCTGGACTTGGACAGGGGCTAATGAAGCTTTCTTT; CDR3 protein: CASSWTWTGANEAFF
V gene: TRBV12-3/TRBV12-4; J gene: TRBJ1-4; D gene: NA; clone size: NA; CDR3 DNA: TGTGCCAGCAGCGGGACACCTAATGAAAAACTGTTTTTT; CDR3 protein: CASSGTPNEKLFF
V gene: TRBV11-1; J gene: TRBJ2-3; D gene: NA; clone size: NA; CDR3 DNA: TGTGCCAGCAGCACTAGCCAGGGCACAGATACGCAGTATTTT; CDR3 protein: CASSTSQGTDTQYF
V gene: TRBV6-1; J gene: TRBJ2-7; D gene: NA; clone size: NA; CDR3 DNA: TGTGCCAGCAGTGAAAGCTTGGGCCGCGGGGACAGAGCCTACGAGCAGTACTTC; CDR3 protein: CASSESLGRGDRAYEQYF
V gene: TRBV5-1; J gene: TRBJ1-1; D gene: TRBD1; clone size: NA; CDR3 DNA: TGCGCCAGCAGCTTACCGATCGGACAGGGGAACACTGAAGCTTTCTTT; CDR3 protein: CASSLPIGQGNTEAFF
V gene: TRBV6-6; J gene: TRBJ2-7; D gene: TRBD2; clone size: NA; CDR3 DNA: TGTGCCAGCAGCAGAGCGGGGGGGCCCTACGAGCAGTACTTC; CDR3 protein: CASSRAGGPYEQYF
V gene: TRBV5-5; J gene: TRBJ2-4; D gene: TRBD1; clone size: NA; CDR3 DNA: TGTGCCAGCAGCATCCGACAGGGGGGCCAAAACATTCAGTACTTC; CDR3 protein: CASSIRQGGQNIQYF
V gene: TRBV24-1; J gene: TRBJ1-2; D gene: TRBD1; clone size: NA; CDR3 DNA: TGTGCCACCAGTGATTTGAGGGTCTGGGCAGGGGGCCGTCGGGGCTACACCTTC; CDR3 protein: CATSDLRVWAGGRRGYTF
V gene: TRBV5-1; J gene: TRBJ1-1; D gene: NA; clone size: NA; CDR3 DNA: TGCGCCAGCAGCTTTGACAGACCGAACACTGAAGCTTTCTTT; CDR3 protein: CASSFDRPNTEAFF